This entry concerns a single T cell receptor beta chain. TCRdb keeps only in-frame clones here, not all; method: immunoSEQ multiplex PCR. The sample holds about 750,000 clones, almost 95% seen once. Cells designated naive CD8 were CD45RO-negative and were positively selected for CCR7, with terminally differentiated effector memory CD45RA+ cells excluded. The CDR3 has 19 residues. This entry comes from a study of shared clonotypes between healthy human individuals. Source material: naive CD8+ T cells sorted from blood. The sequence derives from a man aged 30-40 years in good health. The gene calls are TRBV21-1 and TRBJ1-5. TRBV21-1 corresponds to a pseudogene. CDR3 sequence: CASRANTGRGWFYHQPQHF. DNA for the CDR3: TGTGCCAGCAGAGCAAACACCGGGAGGGGGTGGTTTTATCATCAGCCCCAGCATTTT.